This paragraph covers one TCR beta chain sequence. The sample belongs to a study of blood T cell repertoires in COVID-19. Study details: Acute-phase and convalescent COVID-19 samples originated in the United States, Italy and Spain.

The protocol was immunoSEQ multiplex PCR, while the TCRdb copy is restricted to in-frame clones and leaves out a portion. This sample has a few hundred thousand clones; roughly 90% occur once, and the top ten carry 2.5% to 3.5%. This CDR3 contains 15 residues. CDR1 is SGHTA, CDR2 FQGNSA, per germline. The V segment lost 6 bases and the J segment 3 bases; nucleotides outside the gene matches: 3. The Seattle site enrolled patients during active infection and followed them longitudinally. The chain recombines TRBV7-2 with TRBJ1-4; 11 bases line up with TRBD1. This receptor was identified in a young woman with COVID-19, enrolled during active disease. The sample comprised peripheral blood. CDR3 nucleotides: TGTGCCAGCAGGGACAGGGGGCTCTCTAATGAAAAACTGTTTTTT. Translating it yields CASRDRGLSNEKLFF.